This passage covers 14 T cell receptor beta chains from one sample sequenced in a study of regulatory and conventional T cells in RAG deficiency. Produced via immunoSEQ multiplex PCR; TCRdb's table is partial and in-frame only. This table has under 25,000 clones, around 97% appearing once. The sorted conventional CD4+ T cells were CD25-low and CD127-high, with genomic DNA sequenced. A further study also used this sample, focusing on regulatory T cells. That work contributes: Amplification used 52 TRBV primers and 13 TRBJ primers.

The source material was CD25- CD4+ T cells sorted from blood. Receptor source: a human donor in good health.

This clone appeared a single time. The chain employs TRBV5-1 and TRBJ1-2; TRBD1 aligns across 8 bases. Germline-derived CDR1 and CDR2 are SGHRS and YFSETQ. CDR3 length equals 14 residues. V shed 4 bases, J shed 8 bases, and the junction held 10 bases outside the gene matches. The CDR3 here is CASSRPDREGGYTF. The CDR3 coding sequence is TGCGCCAGCAGCAGACCGGACAGGGAGGGCGGCTACACCTTC.

The V call is TRBV5-1, the J call TRBJ1-1; D may be TRBD1 (6 bases). This CDR3 has 14 amino acids. Trimming took off 0 bases at V and 5 bases at J, with 11 bases between the two ends. The germline V gene has CDR1 SGHRS and CDR2 YFSETQ. For the CDR3, the DNA is TGCGCCAGCAGCTTGGAGGACAGAGCAACTGAAGCTTTCTTT. This encodes CASSLEDRATEAFF. Complete variable domain (other parts from reference TRBV5-1 and TRBJ1-1): KAGVTQTPRYLIKTRGQQVTLSCSPISGHRSVSWYQQTPGQGLQFLFEYFSETQRNKGNFPGRFSGRQFSNSRSEMNVSTLELGDSALYLCASSLEDRATEAFFGQGTRLTVV.

V and J are TRBV13 and TRBJ1-1; D remains ambiguous. The CDR3 runs 14 residues. The ends were cut back, 3 bases at V and 4 bases at J, with 12 bases in the middle. Germline V gives CDR1 PRHDT, CDR2 FYEKMQ (reference sequence). CDR3 sequence reads: CASSFSWLGTEAFF. For the CDR3, the DNA is TGTGCCAGCAGCTTCTCCTGGCTAGGCACTGAAGCTTTCTTT.

The J gene is TRBJ1-6, the V gene TRBV5-1; TRBD1 might be the D (6 bases). Germline V gene data show CDR1 as SGHRS and CDR2 as YFSETQ. The CDR3 is 16 residues long. Trimming took off 0 bases at V and 4 bases at J, with 11 bases between the two ends. Here the CDR3 reads CASSLGTGSYNSPLHF. In DNA, the CDR3 is TGCGCCAGCAGCTTGGGAACAGGGTCATATAATTCACCCCTCCACTTT.

This clone has a single count. This sequence joins TRBV6-5 and TRBJ2-7; TRBD1 is a possible D gene (5 bases). The CDR3 is made up of 15 amino acids. The ends were cut back, 0 bases at V and 5 bases at J, with 14 bases in the middle. The germline gives CDR1 MNHEY, CDR2 SVGAGI. The CDR3 bases are TGTGCCAGCAGTTACTCGATAGGCGGCAGGGACGAGCAGTACTTC. It encodes CASSYSIGGRDEQYF.

The V call is TRBV19, the J call TRBJ1-4; D not resolved. The CDR3 consists of 15 residues. Germline-derived CDR1 and CDR2 are LNHDA and SQIVND (reference sequence). Trimming took off 3 bases at V and 8 bases at J, with 16 bases between the two ends. CDR3 DNA: TGTGCCAGTAGTATCCCGGTTCTCGCGGGGGAAAAACTGTTTTTT. Amino acids: CASSIPVLAGEKLFF.

The V and J genes are TRBV5-4 and TRBJ2-3, with TRBD2 as a possible D gene (6 bases). This CDR3 is 14 amino acids long. CDR1 and CDR2 (germline): SGHNT, YYREEE (reference sequence). Trimming pared 5 bases from V and 4 bases from J, leaving 14 bases between. The CDR3 here is CASRPGLLADTQYF. The DNA for the CDR3 is TGTGCCAGCAGGCCGGGACTTCTCGCAGATACGCAGTATTTT.

The rearrangement links TRBV15 to TRBJ2-5; possibly TRBD2 for D (6 bases). CDR1 is LNHNV and CDR2 is YYDKDF in the germline V gene (reference sequence). The CDR3 runs to 16 residues. The germline V and J ends were trimmed by 3 bases and 1 base, with 15 bases remaining between them. The CDR3 DNA follows: TGTGCCACCAGCAGGGAAGGCGGGGTCGTCCAAGAGACCCAGTACTTC. This gives the protein CATSREGGVVQETQYF.

CDR3 coding DNA: TGTGCCAGTACCATCCCGGCCGGGAGACACACCTTC. Protein product: CASTIPAGRHTF. The chain employs TRBV19 and TRBJ1-2; no definite D call. V shed 7 bases and J shed 12 bases, with 18 bases lying between them. The CDR3 extends over 12 amino acids. The germline V gene has CDR1 LNHDA and CDR2 SQIVND (reference sequence). The whole variable domain, filled in from reference TRBV19 and TRBJ1-2, reads DGGITQSPKYLFRKEGQNVTLSCEQNLNHDAMYWYRQDPGQGLRLIYYSQIVNDFQKGDIAEGYSVSREKKESFPLTVTSAQKNPTAFYLCASTIPAGRHTFGSGTRLTVV.

As DNA, the CDR3 is TGTGCCAGTAGATTAGACCCTGCCGGGTTTAATTCACCCCTCCACTTT. Its protein is CASRLDPAGFNSPLHF. This rearrangement joins TRBV19 to TRBJ1-6; D unclear. The CDR3 totals 16 residues. V was cut by 6 bases and J by 6 bases, with 18 bases left in between. CDR1 and CDR2 (germline): LNHDA, SQIVND (reference sequence).

This clone was detected once. V usage is TRBV6-5 and J usage is TRBJ2-1; TRBD2 aligns across 12 bases. Germline trimming cut 0 bases from V and 9 bases from J; bases unmatched to any gene: 6. The CDR3 extends over 16 amino acids. The V gene's germline CDR1 is MNHEY and CDR2 SVGAGI. The CDR3 DNA follows: TGTGCCAGCAGTTACTCTCTAGCGGGGGGGCATAGTGAGCAGTTCTTC. It specifies CASSYSLAGGHSEQFF.

V is TRBV30 and J is TRBJ1-2, with TRBD1 as a possible D gene (6 bases). This CDR3 spans 20 amino acids. V lost 0 bases and J lost 5, with 31 bases in between. CDR1 is GTSNPN and CDR2 is SVGIG in the germline V gene (reference sequence). For the CDR3, the DNA is TGTGCCTGGAGTGTTCAAACGCCCCTTCCAAAACAGGGAGCGGTTTATGGCTACACCTTC. It specifies CAWSVQTPLPKQGAVYGYTF. The whole variable domain, filled in from reference TRBV30 and TRBJ1-2, reads SQTIHQWPATLVQPVGSPLSLECTVEGTSNPNLYWYRQAAGRGLQLLFYSVGIGQISSEVPQNLSASRPQDRQFILSSKKLLLSDSGFYLCAWSVQTPLPKQGAVYGYTFGSGTRLTVV.

This chain connects TRBV5-1 to TRBJ1-2; D is undetermined. The germline CDR1 and CDR2 sequences are SGHRS and YFSETQ. The CDR3 has 16 amino acids. Between the trimmed V and J ends, which lost 4 bases and 2 bases, there was a span of 18 bases. The DNA of the CDR3 is TGCGCCAGCAGCGGGAGTCATAGTACAGACAACTATGGCTACACCTTC. Translated, it gives CASSGSHSTDNYGYTF.

This clone was seen just once. This chain joins TRBV5-1 and TRBJ1-1, with a weak D call TRBD1 (6 bases). The V gene lost 0 bases and the J gene lost 0 bases, with 12 bases spanning the gap. CDR3 length equals 16 residues. CDR1 is SGHRS, CDR2 YFSETQ, per germline. CDR3 nucleotide sequence: TGCGCCAGCAGCTTGGGGGACACGGTGATGAACACTGAAGCTTTCTTT. This translates into CASSLGDTVMNTEAFF.